The 28 T cell receptor beta chains given below trace back to one sample, sequenced in a study of PD-L1 blockade in urothelial cancer. The assay was immunoSEQ multiplex PCR, and TCRdb's table has in-frame clones only and misses some. This sample yields about 30,000 clones, of which 80% to 90% are seen a single time; about 7.8% belongs to the top ten. Stated time point: peripheral blood 6 weeks after treatment start. The sample here was PBMCs, taken around atezolizumab (anti-PD-L1) treatment. These TCRs come from an elderly man with urothelial cancer.

The V call is TRBV18, the J call TRBJ2-1; 8 positions agree with TRBD2. CDR1 and CDR2 from the germline V gene are KGHSH and LQKENI. The CDR3 length is 15 residues. Germline trimming cut 5 bases from V and 8 bases from J; bases unmatched to any gene: 11. In nucleotides, the CDR3 is TGTGCCAGCTCAAGGTTTACTAGCGGAGGGGATGAGCAGTTCTTC. This translates into CASSRFTSGGDEQFF.

The chain has TRBV11-2 and TRBJ2-6, with D possibly matching TRBD2 (5 bases). CDR1 and CDR2 from the germline V gene are SGHAT and FQNNGV. V was clipped by 3 bases and J by 2 bases, with 8 bases between them. The CDR3 sequence is 15 residues long. CDR3 sequence reads: CASSFRGAGANVLTF. CDR3 in DNA: TGTGCCAGCAGCTTTCGGGGAGCTGGGGCCAACGTCCTGACTTTC.

The chain uses TRBV14 and TRBJ2-1; D is ambiguous. The V gene's germline CDR1 is SGHDN and CDR2 FVKESK. V lost 4 bases and J 0 bases, leaving 7 bases between the germline ends. The CDR3 is made up of 14 amino acids. CDR3 amino acids: CASSLASSYNEQFF. DNA of the CDR3: TGTGCCAGCAGCCTAGCTAGCTCCTACAATGAGCAGTTCTTC.

The chain couples TRBV19 to TRBJ2-1, with TRBD2 matching 8 bases. CDR1 is LNHDA and CDR2 is SQIVND in the germline V gene (reference sequence). V shed 7 bases and J 10 bases; nucleotides not matched to a gene: 12. The CDR3 is made up of 14 amino acids. The CDR3 DNA follows: TGTGCCAGTAAGATACAAATAGCGGGACACGAGCAGTTCTTC. Translated, it gives CASKIQIAGHEQFF.

The chain couples TRBV2 to TRBJ2-2, with 8 bases fitting TRBD1. The J segment lost 2 bases and the V segment lost 6 bases, leaving 2 bases of the junction unmatched. Germline CDR1 SNHLY, CDR2 FYNNEI. The CDR3 sequence is 14 residues long. The CDR3 sequence is CASRQGVNTGELFF. The CDR3 nucleotides are TGTGCCAGCAGACAGGGGGTCAACACCGGGGAGCTGTTTTTT. Full variable domain (rest looked up from reference TRBV2 and TRBJ2-2): EPEVTQTPSHQVTQMGQEVILRCVPISNHLYFYWYRQILGQKVEFLVSFYNNEISEKSEIFDDQFSVERPDGSNFTLKIRSTKLEDSAMYFCASRQGVNTGELFFGEGSRLTVL.

The rearrangement uses TRBV7-2 and TRBJ2-1, with a weak D call TRBD1 (6 bases). Looked up from germline, CDR1 is SGHTA and CDR2 is FQGNSA. The CDR3 spans 15 residues. Trimming removed 1 base at V and 9 bases at J, with 16 bases between. In DNA, the CDR3 is TGTGCCAGCAGCTTAGTACAGGGTCCTAGGGGTGAGCAGTTCTTC. It yields the protein CASSLVQGPRGEQFF.

The genes are TRBV30 and TRBJ1-4, with 8 nucleotides matching TRBD1. Trimming cost V 4 bases and J 7 bases; bases outside gene matches: 11. Looked up from germline, CDR1 is GTSNPN and CDR2 is SVGIG (reference sequence). CDR3 size: 15 residues. CDR3 coding DNA: TGTGCCTGGAACCTCTCAGGGGGCGGCGGTGAAAAACTGTTTTTT. Its translation is CAWNLSGGGGEKLFF.

The CDR3 protein is CASSDGGGVGTQYF. Written as DNA, the CDR3 is TGTGCCAGCAGTGATGGTGGGGGGGTCGGTACGCAGTATTTT. J is TRBJ2-3 and V is TRBV25-1; the match to TRBD2 covers 7 bases. The V and J ends lost 3 bases and 8 bases, in that order; junction bases with no gene match: 8. The CDR3 length is 14 residues. Germline values: CDR1 MGHDK, CDR2 SYGVNS. The entire variable domain, with the rest obtained from reference TRBV25-1 and TRBJ2-3, is as follows: EADIYQTPRYLVIGTGKKITLECSQTMGHDKMYWYQQDPGMELHLIHYSYGVNSTEKGDLSSESTVSRIRTEHFPLTLESARPSHTSQYLCASSDGGGVGTQYFGPGTRLTVL.

The J gene is TRBJ2-1, the V gene TRBV18; 13 nucleotides align to TRBD2. CDR3 length equals 16 residues. Looked up from germline, CDR1 is KGHSH and CDR2 is LQKENI. Trimming removed 3 bases from V and 4 bases from J; junction bases left unmatched: 3. The DNA for the CDR3 is TGTGCCAGCTCACCTCGACTAGCGGGAGGTTACAATGAGCAGTTCTTC. Encoded protein: CASSPRLAGGYNEQFF.

The chain links TRBV5-5 to TRBJ2-3; TRBD2 matches 10 bases. Germline V gene data show CDR1 as SGHKS and CDR2 as YYEKEE (reference sequence). Trimming at V came to 4 bases and at J to 5 bases, leaving 4 bases not matched to a gene. The CDR3 consists of 14 residues. The CDR3 DNA is TGTGCCAGCAGCGGAGCGGGAGGGGGAGATACGCAGTATTTT. Its translation is CASSGAGGGDTQYF. Combining the CDR3 with reference TRBV5-5 and TRBJ2-3 gives the whole variable domain DAGVTQSPTHLIKTRGQQVTLRCSPISGHKSVSWYQQVLGQGPQFIFQYYEKEERGRGNFPDRFSARQFPNYSSELNVNALLLGDSALYLCASSGAGGGDTQYFGPGTRLTVL.

The V call is TRBV7-2, the J call TRBJ1-1, with 7 bases aligning to TRBD1. The length of the CDR3 is 14 residues. V dropped 5 bases and J dropped 0; count of bases not matched to a gene: 3. The germline V gene encodes CDR1 SGHTA and CDR2 FQGNSA. The CDR3 sequence is CASSPDRVNTEAFF. CDR3 nucleotides: TGTGCCAGCAGCCCAGACAGGGTGAACACTGAAGCTTTCTTT.

The chain uses TRBV14 and TRBJ1-4; D not resolved. The CDR3 loop spans 20 amino acids. Per germline, CDR1 SGHDN and CDR2 FVKESK. V lost 0 bases and J 7 bases, leaving 27 bases between the germline ends. CDR3 coding DNA: TGTGCCAGCAGCCAAGATCTCGCAGGAGAGGGTTTGTATCGAAGTGAAAAACTGTTTTTT. As protein: CASSQDLAGEGLYRSEKLFF.

This chain connects TRBV30 to TRBJ1-5, with unresolved D. CDR3 length equals 13 residues. Germline values: CDR1 GTSNPN, CDR2 SVGIG (reference sequence). The V and J ends lost 8 bases and 5 bases respectively, with 16 bases between them. The CDR3, as DNA: TGTGCCCGGGATGATGGACCCGATCAGCCCCAGCATTTT. Encoded protein: CARDDGPDQPQHF.

This rearrangement joins TRBV29-1 to TRBJ1-5; 7 bases are a match to TRBD1. The CDR3 has 14 residues. V shed 7 bases, J shed 3 bases, and the junction held 9 bases outside the gene matches. Germline CDR1 and CDR2: SQVTM and ANQGSEA. The CDR3 DNA reads as TGCAGCGCCTCCGGGACAGATCACAATCAGCCCCAGCATTTT. Amino acids: CSASGTDHNQPQHF.

This clone was picked up a small number of times. The chain has TRBV6-6 and TRBJ1-5; D uncertain. From germline, CDR1 is MNHNY and CDR2 SVGAGI (reference sequence). The CDR3 runs 13 residues. V was cut by 5 bases and J by 7 bases, with 12 bases left in between. The CDR3 spells CASSPPEGQPQHF. In DNA form, the CDR3 reads TGTGCCAGCAGTCCCCCCGAGGGCCAGCCCCAGCATTTT.

This chain joins TRBV5-4 and TRBJ2-4; 8 bases are a match to TRBD2. The V gene's germline CDR1 is SGHNT and CDR2 YYREEE (reference sequence). J lost 7 bases, V lost 3 bases, and 9 bases had no gene match. This CDR3 region has 15 residues. CDR3: CASSSGGSQRNIQYF. The CDR3 bases are TGTGCCAGCAGCTCGGGGGGGTCGCAACGGAACATTCAGTACTTC.

The chain uses TRBV19 and TRBJ2-7; 9 nucleotides agree with TRBD2. Germline lookup yields CDR1 LNHDA and CDR2 SQIVND (reference sequence). Trimming took 5 bases from V and 7 from J; bases not matched to a gene: 9. The CDR3 loop spans 14 amino acids. As DNA, the CDR3 is TGTGCCAGTAGTCCCTTAGCGGGAGCCAGGGAGCAGTACTTC. This translates into CASSPLAGAREQYF.

The chain uses TRBV4-1 and TRBJ2-2; D call uncertain. Germline assignment: CDR1 MGHRA and CDR2 YSYEKL. V lost 1 base and J lost 4, with 10 bases in between. This CDR3 is 15 amino acids long. This CDR3 reads CASSQAGSGTGELFF. DNA of the CDR3: TGCGCCAGCAGCCAAGCGGGTAGTGGCACCGGGGAGCTGTTTTTT.

The chain employs TRBV10-3 and TRBJ2-7; 9 positions match TRBD1. The junction had 11 bases not matched to a gene; V was cut back by 6 bases and J by 5 bases. This CDR3 contains 15 residues. Germline-derived CDR1 and CDR2 are ENHRY and SYGVKD. CDR3 protein: CAISTGQGDPHEQYF. The CDR3 region has the DNA TGTGCCATCAGCACGGGACAGGGTGACCCCCACGAGCAGTACTTC.

This clone was counted a few times. This chain links TRBV29-1 with TRBJ1-2; no clear D. Germline V gives CDR1 SQVTM, CDR2 ANQGSEA. There are 11 residues in the CDR3. Trimming left V 0 bases short and J 8 bases short, with 7 bases between. DNA for the CDR3: TGCAGCGTTGAAGAGCCCGGGGGCTACACCTTC. Its translation: CSVEEPGGYTF.

The rearrangement joins TRBV19 to TRBJ2-5, with D maybe TRBD2 (7 bases). This CDR3 contains 17 residues. Trimming left V 3 bases short and J 5 bases short, with 22 bases between. Germline V gene lookup returns CDR1 LNHDA and CDR2 SQIVND (reference sequence). The CDR3 loop is CASSIRRGEGHWETQYF. The CDR3 bases are TGTGCCAGTAGTATCAGAAGGGGGGAGGGCCATTGGGAGACCCAGTACTTC.

This chain links TRBV2 with TRBJ2-1; D perhaps matches TRBD2 (5 bases). The V gene's germline CDR1 is SNHLY and CDR2 FYNNEI. V shed 6 bases and J shed 2 bases, with 20 bases lying between them. The CDR3 runs to 17 residues. CDR3 in DNA: TGTGCCAGCAGGGAAAGGGCGGCTAGCACCGCCTACAATGAGCAGTTCTTC. Protein: CASRERAASTAYNEQFF.

The chain recombines TRBV5-1 with TRBJ2-1; 15 bases match TRBD2. The CDR3 is 16 amino acids. The V gene's germline CDR1 is SGHRS and CDR2 YFSETQ. V lost 3 bases, J lost 7 bases, and 5 bases stayed unmatched. The chain's CDR3 is CASSSRTSGRENEQFF. The CDR3 region has the DNA TGCGCCAGCAGCTCTAGGACTAGCGGGAGGGAAAATGAGCAGTTCTTC.

The rearrangement links TRBV7-9 to TRBJ2-3, with TRBD2 identical over 7 bases. The CDR3 length is 15 residues. The germline gives CDR1 SEHNR, CDR2 FQNEAQ (reference sequence). V shed 5 bases and J 1 base; nucleotides not matched to a gene: 6. Written as DNA, the CDR3 is TGTGCCAGCAGCCCCGGGAGGATGGGCACAGATACGCAGTATTTT. Its translation is CASSPGRMGTDTQYF.

The chain combines TRBV5-1 with TRBJ1-2; TRBD1 matches 7 bases. CDR1 is SGHRS, CDR2 YFSETQ, per germline. The CDR3 has 15 residues. V trimming: 1 base; J trimming: 2 bases; junction bases outside the gene matches: 5. This CDR3 is CASSLPGQLNYGYTF. CDR3 in DNA: TGCGCCAGCAGCTTGCCGGGACAGTTAAACTATGGCTACACCTTC.

V usage is TRBV15 and J usage is TRBJ2-1; tentatively, D is TRBD1 (5 bases). This CDR3 spans 15 amino acids. V lost 5 bases and J 6 bases, leaving 17 bases between the germline ends. The germline V gene has CDR1 LNHNV and CDR2 YYDKDF (reference sequence). The CDR3 protein is CATSEVLGATNEQFF. The CDR3 DNA reads as TGTGCCACCAGCGAAGTACTTGGGGCGACCAATGAGCAGTTCTTC.

The chain links TRBV7-2 to TRBJ1-4; 7 nucleotides align to TRBD1. Germline V gene sequence: CDR1 SGHTA, CDR2 FQGNSA. This CDR3 has 15 residues. The V and J ends lost 1 base and 7 bases, in that order; junction bases with no gene match: 6. The CDR3: CASSLDGGTAEKLFF. In DNA, the CDR3 is TGTGCCAGCAGCTTAGATGGGGGGACAGCTGAAAAACTGTTTTTT.

The V and J genes are TRBV6-5 and TRBJ1-3; tentatively, D is TRBD1 (6 bases). V lost 2 bases, J lost 7 bases, and 9 bases lay in between. This CDR3 region has 13 residues. The germline V gene has CDR1 MNHEY and CDR2 SVGAGI. CDR3 amino acids: CASSYGRGNTIYF. The CDR3 DNA sequence: TGTGCCAGCAGTTACGGCAGGGGTAACACCATATATTTT.